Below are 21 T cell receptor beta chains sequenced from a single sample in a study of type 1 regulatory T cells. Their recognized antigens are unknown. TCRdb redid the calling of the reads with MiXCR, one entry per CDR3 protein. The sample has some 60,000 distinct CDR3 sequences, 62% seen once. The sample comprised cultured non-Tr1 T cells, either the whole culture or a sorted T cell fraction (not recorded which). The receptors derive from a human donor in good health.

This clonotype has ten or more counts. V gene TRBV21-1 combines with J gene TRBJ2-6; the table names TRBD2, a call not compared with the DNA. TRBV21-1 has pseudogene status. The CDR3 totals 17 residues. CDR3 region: CASSREGTCSGANVLTF. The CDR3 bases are TGTGCCAGCAGCAGAGAGGGCACTTGCTCTGGGGCCAACGTCCTGACTTTC.

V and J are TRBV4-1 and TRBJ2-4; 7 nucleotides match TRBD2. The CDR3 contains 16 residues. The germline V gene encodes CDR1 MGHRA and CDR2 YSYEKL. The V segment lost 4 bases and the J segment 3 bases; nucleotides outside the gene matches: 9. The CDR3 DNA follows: TGCGCCAGCAGCCCCACGGGGGGAGATGTCAAAAACATTCAGTACTTC. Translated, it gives CASSPTGGDVKNIQYF.

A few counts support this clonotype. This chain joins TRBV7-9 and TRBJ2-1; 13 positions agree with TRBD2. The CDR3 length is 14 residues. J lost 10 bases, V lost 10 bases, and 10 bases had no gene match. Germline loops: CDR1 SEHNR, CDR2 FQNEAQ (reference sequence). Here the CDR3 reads CATGGTSGIDEQFF. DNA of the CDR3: TGTGCCACTGGGGGGACTAGCGGGATTGACGAGCAGTTCTTC.

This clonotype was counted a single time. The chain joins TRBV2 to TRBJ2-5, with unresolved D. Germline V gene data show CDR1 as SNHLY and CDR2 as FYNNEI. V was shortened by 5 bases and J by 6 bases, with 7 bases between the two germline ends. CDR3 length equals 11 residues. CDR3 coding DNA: TGTGCCAGCAGTACACTACAGACCCAGTACTTC. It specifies CASSTLQTQYF.

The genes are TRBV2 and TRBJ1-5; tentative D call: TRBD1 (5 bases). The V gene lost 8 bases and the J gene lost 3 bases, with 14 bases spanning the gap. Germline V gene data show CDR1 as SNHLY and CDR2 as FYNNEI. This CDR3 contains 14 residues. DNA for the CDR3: TGTGCCAGCCGGGGTCGAGGGGTCAATCAGCCCCAGCATTTT. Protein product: CASRGRGVNQPQHF.

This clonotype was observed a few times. The CDR3 bases are TGTGCCAGTAGTATAGCGGGTGCAGATACGCAGTATTTT. The encoded protein is CASSIAGADTQYF. The rearrangement joins TRBV19 to TRBJ2-3, with D uncertain. V lost 1 base to trimming and J lost 4 bases, with 6 bases between them. Germline values: CDR1 LNHDA, CDR2 SQIVND (reference sequence). The CDR3 sequence is 13 residues long.

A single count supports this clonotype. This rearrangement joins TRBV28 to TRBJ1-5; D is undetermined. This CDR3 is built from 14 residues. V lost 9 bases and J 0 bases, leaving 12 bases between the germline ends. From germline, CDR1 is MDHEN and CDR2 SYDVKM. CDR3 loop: CASLDYYSNQPQHF. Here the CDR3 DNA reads TGTGCCAGTCTAGACTACTATAGCAATCAGCCCCAGCATTTT.

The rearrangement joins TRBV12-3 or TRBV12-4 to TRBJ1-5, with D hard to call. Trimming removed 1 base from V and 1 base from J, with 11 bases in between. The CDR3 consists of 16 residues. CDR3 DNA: TGTGCCAGCAGTTTAGGCGCCATTATGAGCAATCAGCCCCAGCATTTT. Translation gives CASSLGAIMSNQPQHF.

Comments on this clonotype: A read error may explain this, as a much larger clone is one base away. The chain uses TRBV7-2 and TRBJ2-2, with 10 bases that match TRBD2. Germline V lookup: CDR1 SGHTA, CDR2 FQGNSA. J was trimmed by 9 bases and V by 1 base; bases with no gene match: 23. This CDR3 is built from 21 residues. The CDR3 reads CASSLGPTGFLAGVLTRELFF. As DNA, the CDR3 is TGTGCCAGCAGCTTAGGTCCAACGGGCTTCCTAGCGGGAGTTTTGACCCGGGAGCTGTTTTTT.

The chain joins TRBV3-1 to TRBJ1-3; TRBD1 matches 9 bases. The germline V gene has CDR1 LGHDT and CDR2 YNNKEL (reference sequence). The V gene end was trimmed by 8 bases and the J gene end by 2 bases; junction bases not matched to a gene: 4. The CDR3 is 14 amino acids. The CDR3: CASRRQGAGNTIYF. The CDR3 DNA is TGTGCCAGCCGAAGACAGGGGGCTGGAAACACCATATATTTT.

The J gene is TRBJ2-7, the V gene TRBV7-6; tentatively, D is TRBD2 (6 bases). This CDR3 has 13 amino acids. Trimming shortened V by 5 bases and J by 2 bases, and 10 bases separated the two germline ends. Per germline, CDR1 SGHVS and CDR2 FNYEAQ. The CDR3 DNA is TGTGCCAGCAGCCCGGGAGCCACCTACGAGCAGTACTTC. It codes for CASSPGATYEQYF. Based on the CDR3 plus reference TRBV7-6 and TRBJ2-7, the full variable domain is GAGVSQSPRYKVTKRGQDVALRCDPISGHVSLYWYRQALGQGPEFLTYFNYEAQQDKSGLPNDRFSAERPEGSISTLTIQRTEQRDSAMYRCASSPGATYEQYFGPGTRLTVT.

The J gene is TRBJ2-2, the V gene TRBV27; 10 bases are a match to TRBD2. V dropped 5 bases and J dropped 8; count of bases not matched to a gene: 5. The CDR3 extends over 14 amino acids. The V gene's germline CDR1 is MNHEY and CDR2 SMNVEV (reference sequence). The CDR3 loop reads CASSGLAGAGELFF. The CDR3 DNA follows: TGTGCCAGCAGTGGGCTAGCGGGAGCTGGGGAGCTGTTTTTT.

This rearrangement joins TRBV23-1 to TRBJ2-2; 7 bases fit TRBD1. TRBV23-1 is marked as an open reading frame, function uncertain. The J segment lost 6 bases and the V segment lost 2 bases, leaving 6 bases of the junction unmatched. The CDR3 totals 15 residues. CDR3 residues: CASSQLGGGSGELFF. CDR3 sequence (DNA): TGCGCCAGCAGTCAACTAGGGGGCGGCTCCGGGGAGCTGTTTTTT.

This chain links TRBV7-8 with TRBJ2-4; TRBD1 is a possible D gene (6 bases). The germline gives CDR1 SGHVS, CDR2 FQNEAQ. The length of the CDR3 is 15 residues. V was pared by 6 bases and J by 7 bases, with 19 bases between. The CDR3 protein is CASSYNRVLGNIQYF. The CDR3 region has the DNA TGTGCCAGCAGTTACAACAGGGTCCTGGGGAACATTCAGTACTTC.

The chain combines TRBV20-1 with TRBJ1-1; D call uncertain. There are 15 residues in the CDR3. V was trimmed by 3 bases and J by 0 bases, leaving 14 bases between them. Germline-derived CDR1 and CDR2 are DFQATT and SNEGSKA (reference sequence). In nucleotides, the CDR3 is TGCAGTGCTAGGGACCTGGCGGCTCTGAACACTGAAGCTTTCTTT. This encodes CSARDLAALNTEAFF.

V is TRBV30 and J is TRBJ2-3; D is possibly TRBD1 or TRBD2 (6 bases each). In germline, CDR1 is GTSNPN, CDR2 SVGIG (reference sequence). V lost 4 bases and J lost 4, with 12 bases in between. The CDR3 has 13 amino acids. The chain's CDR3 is CAWTAGGSDTQYF. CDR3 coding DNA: TGTGCCTGGACCGCCGGGGGCTCAGATACGCAGTATTTT.

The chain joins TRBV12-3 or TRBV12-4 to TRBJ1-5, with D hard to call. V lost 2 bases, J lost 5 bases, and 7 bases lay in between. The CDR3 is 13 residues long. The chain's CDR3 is CASSLHFDQPQHF. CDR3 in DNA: TGTGCCAGCAGTTTACACTTCGATCAGCCCCAGCATTTT.

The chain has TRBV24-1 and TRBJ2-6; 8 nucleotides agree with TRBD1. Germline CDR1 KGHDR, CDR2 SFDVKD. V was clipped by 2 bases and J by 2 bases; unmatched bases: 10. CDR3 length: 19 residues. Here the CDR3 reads CATSDSAYQGAAGANVLTF. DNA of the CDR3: TGTGCCACCAGTGATTCGGCCTACCAGGGGGCTGCTGGGGCCAACGTCCTGACTTTC.

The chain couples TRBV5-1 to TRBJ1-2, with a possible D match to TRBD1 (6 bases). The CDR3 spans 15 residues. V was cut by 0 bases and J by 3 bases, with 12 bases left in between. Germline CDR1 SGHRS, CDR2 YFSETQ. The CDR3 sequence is CASSLGTTGDYGYTF. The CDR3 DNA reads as TGCGCCAGCAGCTTGGGAACGACAGGAGACTATGGCTACACCTTC.

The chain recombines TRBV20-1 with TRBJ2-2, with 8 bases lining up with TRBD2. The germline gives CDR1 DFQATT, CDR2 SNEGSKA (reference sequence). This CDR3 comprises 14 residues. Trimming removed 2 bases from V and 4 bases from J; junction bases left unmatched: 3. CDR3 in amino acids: CSARRTSRTGELFF. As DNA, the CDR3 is TGCAGTGCTAGAAGGACTAGCCGCACCGGGGAGCTGTTTTTT.

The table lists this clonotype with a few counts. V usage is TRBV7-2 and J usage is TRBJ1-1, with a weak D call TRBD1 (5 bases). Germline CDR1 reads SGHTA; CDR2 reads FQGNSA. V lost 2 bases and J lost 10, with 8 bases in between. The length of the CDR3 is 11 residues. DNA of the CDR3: TGTGCCAGCAGCTTATCAGGGAGAGCTTTCTTT. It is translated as CASSLSGRAFF.